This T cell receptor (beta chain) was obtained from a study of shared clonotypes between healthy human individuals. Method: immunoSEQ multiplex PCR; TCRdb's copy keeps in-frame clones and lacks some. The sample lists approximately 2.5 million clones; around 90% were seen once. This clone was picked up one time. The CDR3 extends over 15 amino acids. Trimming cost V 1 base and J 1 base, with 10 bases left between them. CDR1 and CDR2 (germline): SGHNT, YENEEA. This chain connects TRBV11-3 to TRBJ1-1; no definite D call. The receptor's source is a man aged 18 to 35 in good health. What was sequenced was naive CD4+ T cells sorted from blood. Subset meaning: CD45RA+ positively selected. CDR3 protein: CASSLGGKRNTEAFF. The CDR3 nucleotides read TGTGCCAGCAGCTTAGGGGGAAAGAGGAACACTGAAGCTTTCTTT. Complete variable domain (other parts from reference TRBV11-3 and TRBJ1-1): EAGVVQSPRYKIIEKKQPVAFWCNPISGHNTLYWYLQNLGQGPELLIRYENEEAVDDSQLPKDRFSAERLKGVDSTLKIQPAELGDSAVYLCASSLGGKRNTEAFFGQGTRLTVV.